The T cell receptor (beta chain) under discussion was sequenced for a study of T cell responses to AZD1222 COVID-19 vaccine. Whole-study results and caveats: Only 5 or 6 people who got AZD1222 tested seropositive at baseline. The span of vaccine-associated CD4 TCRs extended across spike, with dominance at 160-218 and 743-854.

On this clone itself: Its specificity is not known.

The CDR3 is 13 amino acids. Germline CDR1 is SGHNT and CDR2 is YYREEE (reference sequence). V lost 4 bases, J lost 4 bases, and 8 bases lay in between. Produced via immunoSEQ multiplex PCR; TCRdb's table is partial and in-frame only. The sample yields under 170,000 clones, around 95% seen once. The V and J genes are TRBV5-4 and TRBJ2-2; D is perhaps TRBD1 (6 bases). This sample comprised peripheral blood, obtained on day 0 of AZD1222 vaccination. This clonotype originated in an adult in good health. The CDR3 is CASSLDSTGELFF. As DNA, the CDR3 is TGTGCCAGCAGCCTGGACAGCACCGGGGAGCTGTTTTTT. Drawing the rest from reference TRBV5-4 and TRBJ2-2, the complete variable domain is ETGVTQSPTHLIKTRGQQVTLRCSSQSGHNTVSWYQQALGQGPQFIFQYYREEENGRGNFPPRFSGLQFPNYSSELNVNALELDDSALYLCASSLDSTGELFFGEGSRLTVL.